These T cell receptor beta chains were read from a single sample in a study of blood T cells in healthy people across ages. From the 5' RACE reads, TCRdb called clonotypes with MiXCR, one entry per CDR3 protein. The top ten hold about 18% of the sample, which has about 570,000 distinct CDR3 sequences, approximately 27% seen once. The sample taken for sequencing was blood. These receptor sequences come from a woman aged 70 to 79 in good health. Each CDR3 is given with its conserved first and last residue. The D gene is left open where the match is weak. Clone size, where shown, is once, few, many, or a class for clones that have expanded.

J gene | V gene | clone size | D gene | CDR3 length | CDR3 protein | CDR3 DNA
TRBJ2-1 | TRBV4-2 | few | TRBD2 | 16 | CASSQGSGGTWNEQFF | TGTGCCAGCAGCCAAGGTAGCGGGGGTACGTGGAATGAGCAGTTCTTC
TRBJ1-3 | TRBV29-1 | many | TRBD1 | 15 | CSARTGLGSGNTIYF | TGCAGCGCACGGACAGGCTTGGGTTCTGGAAACACCATATATTTT
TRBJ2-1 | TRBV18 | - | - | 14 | CASSSSLTGAEQFF | TGTGCCAGCTCATCCTCCCTAACTGGGGCTGAGCAGTTCTTC
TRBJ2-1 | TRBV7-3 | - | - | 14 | CASSPPGRSEEQFF | TGTGCCAGCAGCCCTCCGGGACGATCAGAGGAGCAGTTCTTC
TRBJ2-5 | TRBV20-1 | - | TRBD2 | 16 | CSARVASGGPQETQYF | TGCAGTGCTAGAGTGGCTAGCGGGGGGCCCCAAGAGACCCAGTACTTC
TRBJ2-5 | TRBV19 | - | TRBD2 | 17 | CASSSGSSGANKETQYF | TGTGCCAGTAGTTCAGGGTCTAGCGGGGCCAACAAGGAGACCCAGTACTTC
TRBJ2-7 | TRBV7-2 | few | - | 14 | CASSLALLNYEQYF | TGTGCCAGCAGCTTAGCGCTACTAAACTACGAGCAGTACTTC
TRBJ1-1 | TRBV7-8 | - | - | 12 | CASSFTGGEAFF | TGTGCCAGCAGCTTTACAGGCGGTGAAGCTTTCTTT
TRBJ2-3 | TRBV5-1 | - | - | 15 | CVSSLGLADADTQYF | TGCGTCAGCAGCTTGGGGCTAGCTGACGCAGATACGCAGTATTTT
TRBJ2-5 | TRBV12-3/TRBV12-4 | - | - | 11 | CASSLSRTQYF | TGTGCCAGCAGTTTATCCCGAACCCAGTACTTC
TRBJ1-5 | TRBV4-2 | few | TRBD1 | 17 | CASSQESGTGNNQPQHF | TGTGCCAGCAGCCAAGAGTCCGGGACAGGGAACAATCAGCCCCAGCATTTT
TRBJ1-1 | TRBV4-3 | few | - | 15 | CASSQETIVAWRAFF | TGCGCCAGCAGCCAAGAGACGATAGTGGCATGGAGGGCTTTCTTT
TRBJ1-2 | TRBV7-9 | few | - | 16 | CASSLAGSTMIYGYTF | TGTGCCAGCAGCTTAGCAGGGTCCACAATGATCTATGGCTACACCTTC
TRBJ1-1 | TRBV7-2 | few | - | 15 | CASSKTGSMGTEAFF | TGTGCCAGCAGCAAGACCGGGAGCATGGGCACTGAAGCTTTCTTT